This TCR beta chain was recovered during a study of post-analysis software for immune sequencing data. Study-level findings and limits: TRBV5-6, TRBV5-1 and TRBV20-1 were among 4 or 5 TRBV segments more frequent in patients than controls. The study found significantly lower normalized Chao1 diversity in multiple sclerosis patients than in controls.

CDR3 length equals 14 residues. The ends lost 6 bases at V and 3 bases at J; junction bases unmatched: 11. The germline V gene has CDR1 DFQATT and CDR2 SNEGSKA (reference sequence). The library was made from cDNA and included unique molecular identifiers. TCRdb used MiXCR to reprocess the PCR reads, holding one entry per CDR3 protein. The sample records hundreds of thousands of distinct CDR3 sequences, about 53% being singletons. In regard to this clonotype: Its antigen is as yet unknown.

This clonotype originated in a girl aged 10 to 17 with multiple sclerosis. Sequencing input: blood. This chain connects TRBV20-1 to TRBJ2-7; TRBD1 agrees at 7 bases. The CDR3 DNA is TGCAGTGCATCGAGGGACAGCAGGATCTACGAGCAGTACTTC. Translated, it gives CSASRDSRIYEQYF.